A single sample gave rise to the 9 T cell receptor beta chains below, sequenced in a study of human T cells and chemical hapten exposure. As for time point: patch test 2, 6 weeks after DPC sensitization. Regarding treatment: therapeutic diphenylcyclopropenone sensitization with weekly scalp DPC. One entry per CDR3 protein, called by TCRdb with MiXCR from the RACE reads. The data hold around 130,000 distinct CDR3 sequences, with approximately 12% observed a single time. The specimen was whole blood, collected in connection with sensitization to the hapten diphenylcyclopropenone (DPC). These receptors all come from a woman aged 50 to 60 with alopecia areata. Some clones in this sample may be carry-over from other donors' samples.

The chain has TRBV20-1 and TRBJ1-1; possible D gene TRBD1, 6 bases. This CDR3 has 14 amino acids. The V gene lost 0 bases and the J gene lost 10 bases, with 18 bases spanning the gap. Per the germline V gene, CDR1 is DFQATT and CDR2 is SNEGSKA (reference sequence). The CDR3 here is CSARDSRATGGAFF. The CDR3, as DNA: TGCAGTGCTAGAGATTCCCGGGCGACAGGTGGAGCTTTCTTT.

The chain employs TRBV19 and TRBJ2-1; no reliable D call. Between the trimmed V and J ends, which lost 6 bases and 6 bases, there was a span of 12 bases. CDR3 length equals 13 residues. In germline, CDR1 is LNHDA, CDR2 SQIVND (reference sequence). CDR3 region: CASSPGYTNEQFF. The CDR3 coding sequence is TGTGCCAGTAGCCCCGGTTACACCAATGAGCAGTTCTTC.

This clonotype appeared once. V usage is TRBV7-3 and J usage is TRBJ2-6; D ambiguous. The CDR3 length is 16 residues. Germline assignment: CDR1 SGHTA and CDR2 FQGTGA. V was clipped by 5 bases and J by 0 bases, with 11 bases between them. CDR3 bases: TGTGCCAGCAGCCTCGGACCCGTCTCTGGGGCCAACGTCCTGACTTTC. This codes for CASSLGPVSGANVLTF.

This clonotype was seen many times. The CDR3 DNA reads as TGTGCCAGCAGCTTAAACAGGGCATTTAACAATGAGCAGTTCTTC. It encodes CASSLNRAFNNEQFF. The chain combines TRBV7-6 with TRBJ2-1; D might be TRBD1 (6 bases). Trimming left V 2 bases short and J 5 bases short, with 13 bases between. The germline CDR1 and CDR2 sequences are SGHVS and FNYEAQ. The CDR3 runs to 15 residues.

This clonotype was observed many times. In DNA form, the CDR3 reads TGTGCCAGCAGCCAAACTAGCGGGGTAAACACCGGGGAGCTGTTTTTT. Translating gives CASSQTSGVNTGELFF. This rearrangement joins TRBV3-1 to TRBJ2-2; 10 bases map to TRBD2. J was trimmed by 2 bases and V by 2 bases; bases with no gene match: 2. The CDR3 is 16 amino acids. CDR1 is LGHDT, CDR2 YNNKEL, per germline (reference sequence). The full variable domain, its missing parts supplied by reference TRBV3-1 and TRBJ2-2, is DTAVSQTPKYLVTQMGNDKSIKCEQNLGHDTMYWYKQDSKKFLKIMFSYNNKELIINETVPNRFSPKSPDKAHLNLHINSLELGDSAVYFCASSQTSGVNTGELFFGEGSRLTVL.

The sample holds a few counts of this clonotype. The chain combines TRBV28 with TRBJ2-6; D is ambiguous. Germline values: CDR1 MDHEN, CDR2 SYDVKM. The CDR3 has 13 residues. The V end was cut by 5 bases, the J end by 0 bases, with 2 bases between. Here the CDR3 DNA reads TGTGCCAGCAGTATCTCTGGGGCCAACGTCCTGACTTTC. It translates to CASSISGANVLTF. The complete variable domain, with remaining parts taken from reference TRBV28 and TRBJ2-6, reads DVKVTQSSRYLVKRTGEKVFLECVQDMDHENMFWYRQDPGLGLRLIYFSYDVKMKEKGDIPEGYSVSREKKERFSLILESASTNQTSMYLCASSISGANVLTFGAGSRLTVL.

This clonotype was counted many times. The genes are TRBV20-1 and TRBJ2-3, with TRBD2 matching 7 bases. This CDR3 has 14 residues. V gave up 6 bases and J gave up 5 bases; unmatched junction bases: 11. Germline lookup yields CDR1 DFQATT and CDR2 SNEGSKA (reference sequence). CDR3 amino acids: CSAPAGVSQDTQYF. CDR3 coding DNA: TGCAGTGCCCCGGCGGGAGTCAGTCAAGATACGCAGTATTTT.

This clonotype has ten or more counts. This chain links TRBV28 with TRBJ2-7; TRBD1 agrees at 7 bases. This CDR3 region has 14 residues. Germline CDR1 reads MDHEN; CDR2 reads SYDVKM. The V and J ends lost 6 bases and 1 base, in that order; junction bases with no gene match: 6. Written as DNA, the CDR3 is TGTGCCAGCAGGGAAACAGGGGTATCCTACGAGCAGTACTTC. Translating it yields CASRETGVSYEQYF.

The genes are TRBV30 and TRBJ2-3; 9 bases are a match to TRBD1. CDR3 length: 12 residues. Germline V lookup: CDR1 GTSNPN, CDR2 SVGIG (reference sequence). The CDR3 DNA is TGTGCGCGACAGGGGGACACAGATACGCAGTATTTT. This sequence encodes CARQGDTDTQYF.